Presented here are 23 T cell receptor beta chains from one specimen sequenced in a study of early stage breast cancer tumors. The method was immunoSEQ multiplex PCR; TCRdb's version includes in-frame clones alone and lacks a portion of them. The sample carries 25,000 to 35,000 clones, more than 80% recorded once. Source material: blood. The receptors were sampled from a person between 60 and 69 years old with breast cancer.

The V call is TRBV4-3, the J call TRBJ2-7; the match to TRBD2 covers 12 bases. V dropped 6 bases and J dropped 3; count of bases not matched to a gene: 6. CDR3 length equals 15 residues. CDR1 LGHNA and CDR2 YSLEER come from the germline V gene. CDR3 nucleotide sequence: TGCGCCAGCAGACTCAGACTAGCGGGGGTCTACGAGCAGTACTTC. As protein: CASRLRLAGVYEQYF.

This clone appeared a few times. The CDR3 DNA follows: TGTGCCAGTAGTGTTGACAGGGGGCGCGCCCCTAAAAATCAGCCCCAGCATTTT. This codes for CASSVDRGRAPKNQPQHF. The V and J genes are TRBV19 and TRBJ1-5, with TRBD1 identical over 10 bases. V lost 5 bases, J lost 4 bases, and 14 bases stayed unmatched. Germline V gene lookup returns CDR1 LNHDA and CDR2 SQIVND (reference sequence). The CDR3 has 18 residues.

The CDR3 here is CASSLGTTSRSYNEQFF. The CDR3, as DNA: TGTGCCAGCAGCTTGGGCACGACTAGTAGATCCTACAATGAGCAGTTCTTC. The rearrangement joins TRBV5-8 to TRBJ2-1; perhaps TRBD2 as D (6 bases). CDR1 is SGHTS and CDR2 is YDEGEE in the germline V gene. The V and J ends lost 0 bases and 1 base respectively, with 14 bases between them. The CDR3 has 17 residues.

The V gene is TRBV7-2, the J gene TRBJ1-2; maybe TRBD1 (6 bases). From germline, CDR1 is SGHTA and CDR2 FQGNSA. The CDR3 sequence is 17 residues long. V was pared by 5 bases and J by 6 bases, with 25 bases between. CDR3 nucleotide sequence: TGTGCCAGCAGCACTAGGGCCGGGACACCCTACGCCAATGGCTACACCTTC. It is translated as CASSTRAGTPYANGYTF.

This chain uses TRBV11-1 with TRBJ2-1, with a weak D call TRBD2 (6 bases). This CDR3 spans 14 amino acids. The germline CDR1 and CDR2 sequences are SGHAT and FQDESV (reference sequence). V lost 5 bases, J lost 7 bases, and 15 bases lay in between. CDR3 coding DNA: TGTGCCAGCAGCCCTCAGAGGGCGGGGAATGAGCAGTTCTTC. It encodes CASSPQRAGNEQFF.

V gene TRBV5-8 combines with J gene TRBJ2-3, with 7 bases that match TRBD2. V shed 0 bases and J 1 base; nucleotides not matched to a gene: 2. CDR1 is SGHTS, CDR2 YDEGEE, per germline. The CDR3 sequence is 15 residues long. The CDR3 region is CASSLEAGRTDTQYF. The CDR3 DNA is TGTGCCAGCAGCTTGGAAGCGGGACGCACAGATACGCAGTATTTT.

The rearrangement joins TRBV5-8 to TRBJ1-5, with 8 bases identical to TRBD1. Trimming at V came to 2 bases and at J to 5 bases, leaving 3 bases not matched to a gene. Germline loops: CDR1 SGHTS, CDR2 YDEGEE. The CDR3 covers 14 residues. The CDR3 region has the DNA TGTGCCAGCAGCTTAGACAGGGGTGATCAGCCCCAGCATTTT. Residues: CASSLDRGDQPQHF.

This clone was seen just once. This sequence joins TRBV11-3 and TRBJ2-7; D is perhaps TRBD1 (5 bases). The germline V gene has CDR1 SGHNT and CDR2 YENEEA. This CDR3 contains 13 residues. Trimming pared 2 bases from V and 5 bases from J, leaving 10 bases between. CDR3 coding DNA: TGTGCCAGCAGCTTAACAGGCTTAGACGAGCAGTACTTC. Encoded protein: CASSLTGLDEQYF. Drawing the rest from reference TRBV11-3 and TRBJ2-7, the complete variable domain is EAGVVQSPRYKIIEKKQPVAFWCNPISGHNTLYWYLQNLGQGPELLIRYENEEAVDDSQLPKDRFSAERLKGVDSTLKIQPAELGDSAVYLCASSLTGLDEQYFGPGTRLTVT.

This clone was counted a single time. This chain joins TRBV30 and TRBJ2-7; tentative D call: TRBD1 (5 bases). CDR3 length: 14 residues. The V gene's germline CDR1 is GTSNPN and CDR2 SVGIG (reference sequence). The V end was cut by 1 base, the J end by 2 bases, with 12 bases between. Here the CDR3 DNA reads TGTGCCTGGAGTGCAGCAGGGCTTACCTACGAGCAGTACTTC. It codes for CAWSAAGLTYEQYF.

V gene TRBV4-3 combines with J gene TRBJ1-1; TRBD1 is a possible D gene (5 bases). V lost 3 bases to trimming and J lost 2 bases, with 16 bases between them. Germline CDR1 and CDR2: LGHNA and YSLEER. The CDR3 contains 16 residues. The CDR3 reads CASSQSPTGGNTEAFF. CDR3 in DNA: TGCGCCAGCAGCCAGTCCCCGACGGGGGGTAACACTGAAGCTTTCTTT.

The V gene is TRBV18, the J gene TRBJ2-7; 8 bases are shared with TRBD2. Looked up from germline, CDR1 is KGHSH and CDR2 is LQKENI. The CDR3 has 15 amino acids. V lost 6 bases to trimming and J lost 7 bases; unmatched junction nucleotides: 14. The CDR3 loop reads CASSPPIAGSGEQYF. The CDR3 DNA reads TGTGCCAGCTCGCCTCCTATAGCGGGATCCGGGGAGCAGTACTTC.

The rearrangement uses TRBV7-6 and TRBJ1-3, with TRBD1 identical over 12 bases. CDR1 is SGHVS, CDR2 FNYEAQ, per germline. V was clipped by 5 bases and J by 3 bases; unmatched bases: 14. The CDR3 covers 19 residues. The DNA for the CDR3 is TGTGCCAGCAGCCTACTTAGTACGGGACAGGGGGCTCTTGGAAACACCATATATTTT. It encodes CASSLLSTGQGALGNTIYF.

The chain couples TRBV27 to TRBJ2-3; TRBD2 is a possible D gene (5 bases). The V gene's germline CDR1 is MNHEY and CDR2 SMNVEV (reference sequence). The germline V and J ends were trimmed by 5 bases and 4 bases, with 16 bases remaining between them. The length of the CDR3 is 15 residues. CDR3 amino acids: CASSPRVGGPDTQYF. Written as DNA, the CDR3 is TGTGCCAGCAGTCCACGGGTAGGAGGCCCAGATACGCAGTATTTT.

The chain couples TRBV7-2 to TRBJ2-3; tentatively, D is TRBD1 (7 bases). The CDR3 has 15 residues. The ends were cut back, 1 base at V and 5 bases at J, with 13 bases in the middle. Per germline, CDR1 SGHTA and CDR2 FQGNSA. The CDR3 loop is CASSLGGRGVDTQYF. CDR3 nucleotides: TGTGCCAGCAGCTTAGGGGGCAGGGGGGTAGATACGCAGTATTTT.

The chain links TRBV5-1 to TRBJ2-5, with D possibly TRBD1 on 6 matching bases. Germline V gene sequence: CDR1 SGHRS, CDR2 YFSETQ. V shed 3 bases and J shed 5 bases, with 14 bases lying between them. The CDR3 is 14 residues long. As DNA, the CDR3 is TGCGCCAGCAGCTCCGCAACAGGGTTGGAGACCCAGTACTTC. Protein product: CASSSATGLETQYF.

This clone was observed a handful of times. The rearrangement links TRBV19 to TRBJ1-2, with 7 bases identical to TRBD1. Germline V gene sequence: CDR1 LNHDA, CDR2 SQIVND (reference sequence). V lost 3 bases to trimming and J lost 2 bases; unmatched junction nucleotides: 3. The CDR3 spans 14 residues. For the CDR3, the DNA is TGTGCCAGTAGTATGTTACAGGGGAACTATGGCTACACCTTC. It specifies CASSMLQGNYGYTF.

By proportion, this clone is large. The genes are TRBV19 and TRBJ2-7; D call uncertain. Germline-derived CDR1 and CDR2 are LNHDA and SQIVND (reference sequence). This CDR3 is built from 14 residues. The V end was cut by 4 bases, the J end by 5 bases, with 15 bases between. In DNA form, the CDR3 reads TGTGCCAGTAGTAGGTTGGCCGTGGCCGACGAGCAGTACTTC. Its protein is CASSRLAVADEQYF. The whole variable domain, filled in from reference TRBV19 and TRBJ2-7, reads DGGITQSPKYLFRKEGQNVTLSCEQNLNHDAMYWYRQDPGQGLRLIYYSQIVNDFQKGDIAEGYSVSREKKESFPLTVTSAQKNPTAFYLCASSRLAVADEQYFGPGTRLTVT.

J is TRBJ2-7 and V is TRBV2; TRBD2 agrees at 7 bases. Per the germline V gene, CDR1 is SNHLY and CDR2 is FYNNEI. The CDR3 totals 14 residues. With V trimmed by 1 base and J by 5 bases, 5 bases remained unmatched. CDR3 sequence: CASSEGGSGHEQYF. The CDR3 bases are TGTGCCAGCAGTGAAGGCGGGAGCGGGCACGAGCAGTACTTC.

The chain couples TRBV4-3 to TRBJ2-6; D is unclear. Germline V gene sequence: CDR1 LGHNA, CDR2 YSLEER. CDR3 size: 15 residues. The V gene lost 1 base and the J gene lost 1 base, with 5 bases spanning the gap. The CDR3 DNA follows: TGCGCCAGCAGCCAAGGCGGTTCTGGGGCCAACGTCCTGACTTTC. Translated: CASSQGGSGANVLTF.

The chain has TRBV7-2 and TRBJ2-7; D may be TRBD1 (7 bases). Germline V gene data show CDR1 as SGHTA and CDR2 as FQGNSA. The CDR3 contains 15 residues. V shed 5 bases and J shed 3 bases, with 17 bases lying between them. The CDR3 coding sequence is TGTGCCAGCAGCCCCGAGGGGGCGGGAATCTACGAGCAGTACTTC. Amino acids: CASSPEGAGIYEQYF.

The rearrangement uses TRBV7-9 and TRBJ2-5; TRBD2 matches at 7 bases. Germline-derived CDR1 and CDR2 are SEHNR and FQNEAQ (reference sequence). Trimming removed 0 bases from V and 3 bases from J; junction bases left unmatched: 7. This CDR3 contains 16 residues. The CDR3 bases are TGTGCCAGCAGCTTAGCCCTAGCGGTACAGGAAGAGACCCAGTACTTC. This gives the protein CASSLALAVQEETQYF. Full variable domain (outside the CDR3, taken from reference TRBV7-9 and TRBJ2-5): DTGVSQNPRHKITKRGQNVTFRCDPISEHNRLYWYRQTLGQGPEFLTYFQNEAQLEKSRLLSDRFSAERPKGSFSTLEIQRTEQGDSAMYLCASSLALAVQEETQYFGPGTRLLVL.

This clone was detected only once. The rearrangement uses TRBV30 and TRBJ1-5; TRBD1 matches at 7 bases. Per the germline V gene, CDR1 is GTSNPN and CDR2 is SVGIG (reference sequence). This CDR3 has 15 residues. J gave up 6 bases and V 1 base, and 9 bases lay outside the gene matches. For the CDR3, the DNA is TGTGCCTGGAGTGGGGGGGACAGTGGGACTCAGCCCCAGCATTTT. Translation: CAWSGGDSGTQPQHF.

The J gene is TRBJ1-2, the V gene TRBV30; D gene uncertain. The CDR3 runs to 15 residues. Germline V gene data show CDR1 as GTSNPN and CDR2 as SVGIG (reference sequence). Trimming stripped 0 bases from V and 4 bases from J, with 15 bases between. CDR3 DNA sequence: TGTGCCTGGAGTGTTAATTCGCGGGGATTCTATGGCTACACCTTC. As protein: CAWSVNSRGFYGYTF.